The source of this TCR beta chain is a study of T cells in Graves' hyperthyroidism and ophthalmopathy. TCR beta CDR3 sequences were amplified from RNA transcripts. Carried out on the TCR CDR3, a first-round RT-PCR used the HTBI primer set. TCRdb re-analysed the multiplex PCR reads in MiXCR, keeping a single row per CDR3 protein. The sample consists of 600,000 or so distinct CDR3 sequences, 15% to 20% of them appearing once. This clonotype was recorded at least ten times. Germline loops: CDR1 MDHEN, CDR2 SYDVKM. V shed 2 bases and J shed 1 base, with 14 bases lying between them. The CDR3 runs to 16 residues.

The J gene is TRBJ1-1, the V gene TRBV28; no definite D call. Sequencing input: blood. This sequence originates from a woman younger than 45 with Graves' hyperthyroidism. This CDR3 reads CASSLSPGEPNTEAFF. For the CDR3, the DNA is TGTGCCAGCAGTTTAAGTCCGGGAGAGCCGAACACTGAAGCTTTCTTT.